Listed below are T cell receptor beta chains from one sample, sequenced in a study of T cell responses to AZD1222 COVID-19 vaccine. Clones were read by immunoSEQ multiplex PCR, and TCRdb kept only the in-frame ones, dropping some. The table has under 200,000 clones, 90% seen once. The source material was peripheral blood, sampled on day 0 of AZD1222 vaccination. Every receptor here comes from an adult in good health. Both conserved end residues are part of each CDR3. A D gene is named only where the DNA matches it firmly. Size tells how often a clone was seen (once, few, many) or the class of an expanded clone, and some rows leave it out.

TRBV3-1/TRBV3-2	-	-	TRBJ2-1	CASSQDVLGALYNEQFF	TGTGCCAGCAGCCAAGATGTGTTAGGGGCCCTCTACAATGAGCAGTTCTTC
TRBV28	once	-	TRBJ1-5	CASSSLQDISNQPQHF	TGTGCCAGCAGTTCCCTGCAGGACATCAGCAATCAGCCCCAGCATTTT
TRBV2	-	-	TRBJ1-6	CASSLQGGNNSPLHF	TGTGCCAGCAGCTTACAGGGCGGCAATAATTCACCCCTCCACTTT
TRBV6-1	-	TRBD2	TRBJ2-5	CASSEAGGSPETQYF	TGTGCCAGCAGTGAAGCGGGGGGGTCCCCAGAGACCCAGTACTTC
TRBV24-1	-	-	TRBJ2-1	CATSDLRGGPRNEQFF	TGTGCCACCAGTGATTTGCGTGGGGGGCCGAGGAATGAGCAGTTCTTC
TRBV7-9	-	-	TRBJ1-5	CASSLDRGNQPQHF	TGTGCCAGCAGCTTAGACAGGGGCAATCAGCCCCAGCATTTT
TRBV28	-	-	TRBJ2-7	CASSSPRGFNSYEQYF	TGTGCCAGCAGTTCCCCCCGGGGGTTCAACTCCTACGAGCAGTACTTC
TRBV7-9	-	-	TRBJ1-3	CASSFLAAGENTIYF	TGTGCCAGCAGCTTTCTAGCCGCAGGGGAAAACACCATATATTTT
TRBV29-1	-	-	TRBJ1-2	CSVESTSGQNYGYTF	TGCAGCGTTGAATCAACGTCAGGGCAAAACTATGGCTACACCTTC
TRBV18	-	-	TRBJ1-5	CASSLGGGGSNQPQHF	TGTGCCAGCTCCCTGGGAGGGGGTGGGAGCAATCAGCCCCAGCATTTT
TRBV27	once	-	TRBJ1-2	CASGEDRNGYTF	TGTGCCAGCGGGGAAGACAGGAATGGCTACACCTTC
TRBV7-3	-	TRBD1	TRBJ2-5	CASSFIGGEETQYF	TGTGCCAGCAGCTTTATAGGGGGCGAAGAGACCCAGTACTTC
TRBV28	-	-	TRBJ2-1	CASSLLYNEQFF	TGTGCCAGCAGTTTATTATACAATGAGCAGTTCTTC
TRBV2	-	-	TRBJ1-1	CASSAQGLNTEAFF	TGTGCCAGCAGTGCCCAGGGATTGAACACTGAAGCTTTCTTT
TRBV6-2/TRBV6-3	-	TRBD1	TRBJ2-7	CASSSTGTGNHEQYF	TGTGCCAGCAGTTCGACTGGGACAGGGAATCACGAGCAGTACTTC
TRBV19	-	-	TRBJ1-5	CASRRTALNQPQHF	TGTGCCAGTAGGAGGACGGCCCTCAATCAGCCCCAGCATTTT
TRBV7-2	-	-	TRBJ1-1	CASSGYLNTEAFF	TGTGCCAGCAGCGGATACTTGAACACTGAAGCTTTCTTT
TRBV7-9	-	TRBD1	TRBJ1-2	CASSLPGTGGNGYTF	TGTGCCAGCAGCTTACCGGGGACAGGGGGAAATGGCTACACCTTC
TRBV5-1	-	-	TRBJ2-1	CASSLDGSYNEQFF	TGCGCCAGCAGCTTGGACGGCTCCTACAATGAGCAGTTCTTC
TRBV5-1	-	-	TRBJ2-2	CASSGAPGELFF	TGCGCCAGCAGCGGAGCCCCCGGGGAGCTGTTTTTT
TRBV7-8	few	TRBD1	TRBJ2-7	CASSTGQGARSYEQYF	TGTGCCAGCAGCACCGGACAGGGGGCCCGCTCCTACGAGCAGTACTTC
TRBV5-1	-	-	TRBJ2-3	CASSPGPSTDTQYF	TGCGCCAGCAGTCCGGGACCGAGCACAGATACGCAGTATTTT
TRBV9	-	-	TRBJ1-1	CASSPQGRSAEAFF	TGTGCCAGCAGCCCTCAAGGGCGCAGCGCTGAAGCTTTCTTT
TRBV11-3	few	-	TRBJ1-6	CASSVEGSYNSPLHF	TGTGCCAGCAGCGTAGAGGGGTCCTATAATTCACCCCTCCACTTT
TRBV11-2	-	-	TRBJ1-6	CASSPGGTYNSPLHF	TGTGCCAGCAGCCCGGGGGGGACTTATAATTCACCCCTCCACTTT
TRBV2	-	-	TRBJ1-1	CASIYDWAMNTEAFF	TGTGCCAGCATCTATGACTGGGCCATGAACACTGAAGCTTTCTTT
TRBV28	once	TRBD2	TRBJ2-3	CASRERGAGDTQYF	TGTGCCAGCAGAGAGCGGGGGGCAGGGGATACGCAGTATTTT
TRBV7-8	-	-	TRBJ1-6	CASSLYFQSRGVAYNSPLHF	TGTGCCAGCAGCTTATACTTTCAGTCTCGGGGGGTTGCCTATAATTCACCCCTCCACTTT
TRBV10-1	-	-	TRBJ2-5	CASSESSPGMIGSSGETQYF	TGCGCCAGCAGTGAGTCTTCGCCAGGGATGATCGGTTCGTCGGGGGAGACCCAGTACTTC
TRBV27	-	-	TRBJ2-5	CASSFPGETQYF	TGTGCCAGCAGTTTTCCAGGGGAGACCCAGTACTTC
TRBV4-3	-	-	TRBJ1-2	CASSQDLGGASVGYTF	TGCGCCAGCAGCCAAGATCTGGGGGGAGCCTCCGTTGGCTACACCTTC
TRBV28	few	-	TRBJ1-2	CASSLSSYGYTF	TGTGCCAGCAGTTTATCCAGCTATGGCTACACCTTC
TRBV19	few	TRBD1	TRBJ2-2	CASSTYRGRAGELFF	TGTGCCAGTAGTACTTACAGGGGACGGGCCGGGGAGCTGTTTTTT